These T cell receptor beta chains were read from a single sample in a study of identical twins. One entry per CDR3 protein results from TCRdb running MiXCR on the 5' RACE reads. Here the sample spans about 260,000 distinct CDR3 sequences, about 7% being singletons. Another study also made use of these data, one on yellow fever vaccine responses in identical twins.

The sequencing sample was made of memory (CD45RO+) T cells sorted from blood. The receptors stem from a woman younger than 30 in good health. CDR3s include the opening cysteine and the closing phenylalanine or tryptophan. The D gene is left open where the match is weak. Clone size, where shown, is once, few, many, or a class for clones that have expanded.

cdr3_nt: TGCGCCAGCAGCTTGACGCGGGGCCACCGCTCCTACAATGAGCAGTTCTTC
cdr3_aa: CASSLTRGHRSYNEQFF
d_call: .
clone_size: many
v_call: TRBV5-1
j_call: TRBJ2-1

cdr3_nt: TGCAGTGCTGGACCGACTACCCCGCCCTACGAGCAGTACTTC
cdr3_aa: CSAGPTTPPYEQYF
d_call: .
clone_size: .
v_call: TRBV20-1
j_call: TRBJ2-7

cdr3_nt: TGTGCCAGTAAGTCGGGGATCGTGACAGATACGCAGTATTTT
cdr3_aa: CASKSGIVTDTQYF
d_call: .
clone_size: few
v_call: TRBV28
j_call: TRBJ2-3

cdr3_nt: TGTGCCAGCTCCCGGCAGGGGTCGCTGGGTGGCTACACCTTC
cdr3_aa: CASSRQGSLGGYTF
d_call: .
clone_size: many
v_call: TRBV12-3/TRBV12-4
j_call: TRBJ1-2

cdr3_nt: TGTGCCAGCAGCGCCCAGGGCGTGGAGACCCAGTACTTC
cdr3_aa: CASSAQGVETQYF
d_call: .
clone_size: .
v_call: TRBV7-7
j_call: TRBJ2-5

cdr3_nt: TGCAGTGCTACCCCATATTCTTACAATGAGCAGTTCTTC
cdr3_aa: CSATPYSYNEQFF
d_call: .
clone_size: many
v_call: TRBV20-1
j_call: TRBJ2-1

cdr3_nt: TGCAGTGCTGGAGGGAGACAGGGAGGGGAGACCCAGTACTTC
cdr3_aa: CSAGGRQGGETQYF
d_call: .
clone_size: few
v_call: TRBV20-1
j_call: TRBJ2-5

cdr3_nt: TGTGCCAGCAGCCAAGAGATACGGAGCGGGGGGCGCACAGATACGCAGTATTTT
cdr3_aa: CASSQEIRSGGRTDTQYF
d_call: TRBD2
clone_size: many
v_call: TRBV14
j_call: TRBJ2-3

cdr3_nt: TGTGCCAGCAGCCCTCTCGAGCACCACGATGAGCAGTTCTTC
cdr3_aa: CASSPLEHHDEQFF
d_call: .
clone_size: .
v_call: TRBV7-6
j_call: TRBJ2-1

cdr3_nt: TGTGCCAGCAGTAGACTAGGGTACGAAGAGACCCAGTACTTC
cdr3_aa: CASSRLGYEETQYF
d_call: .
clone_size: many
v_call: TRBV12-3/TRBV12-4
j_call: TRBJ2-5

cdr3_nt: TGTGCCAGCAGCCTAATGCCGGGTGGGGACACAGGGAAGGGGACCCAGTACTTC
cdr3_aa: CASSLMPGGDTGKGTQYF
d_call: .
clone_size: few
v_call: TRBV7-6
j_call: TRBJ2-5

cdr3_nt: TGTGCCAGCAGCTTAGGTAGCGGGAGTATATCCTCCTACAATGAGCAGTTCTTC
cdr3_aa: CASSLGSGSISSYNEQFF
d_call: TRBD2
clone_size: many
v_call: TRBV11-1
j_call: TRBJ2-1

cdr3_nt: TGTGCCAGCAGCCCCGTTAGGGTGAACACTGAAGCTTTCTTT
cdr3_aa: CASSPVRVNTEAFF
d_call: .
clone_size: many
v_call: TRBV3-1
j_call: TRBJ1-1

cdr3_nt: TGTGCCAGCGCCCGAGGAGGGGATGGGGCCAACGTCCTGACTTTC
cdr3_aa: CASARGGDGANVLTF
d_call: .
clone_size: .
v_call: TRBV2
j_call: TRBJ2-6

cdr3_nt: TGTGCCAGCAATCCCACAGGGAGCGGGTCCGGGGAGCTGTTTTTT
cdr3_aa: CASNPTGSGSGELFF
d_call: .
clone_size: few
v_call: TRBV6-1
j_call: TRBJ2-2

cdr3_nt: TGTGCCAGCAGCTCGGGACTAGCTGGAAACATTCAGTACTTC
cdr3_aa: CASSSGLAGNIQYF
d_call: TRBD2
clone_size: many
v_call: TRBV11-2
j_call: TRBJ2-4

cdr3_nt: TGTGCCAGCAGTATCGCCGGGACGGCCTCGTGGAAGACCCAGTACTTC
cdr3_aa: CASSIAGTASWKTQYF
d_call: .
clone_size: few
v_call: TRBV28
j_call: TRBJ2-5

cdr3_nt: TGTGCCAGCAGTGAACGGCCCAGGGGGGTAATGCCCCAGCATTTT
cdr3_aa: CASSERPRGVMPQHF
d_call: TRBD1
clone_size: many
v_call: TRBV2
j_call: TRBJ1-5

cdr3_nt: TGCGCCAGCAGCACAGGACAGGGCGGAACCGGGGAGCTGTTTTTT
cdr3_aa: CASSTGQGGTGELFF
d_call: TRBD1
clone_size: many
v_call: TRBV5-1
j_call: TRBJ2-2

cdr3_nt: TGTGCCATCAGCGGAGGCAGGGGATCGGCAGATACGCAGTATTTT
cdr3_aa: CAISGGRGSADTQYF
d_call: .
clone_size: .
v_call: TRBV10-3
j_call: TRBJ2-3

cdr3_nt: TGCGCCAGCAGCTTGGTTTCAGGGGATCGGGGAGAGACCCAGTACTTC
cdr3_aa: CASSLVSGDRGETQYF
d_call: .
clone_size: .
v_call: TRBV5-1
j_call: TRBJ2-5

cdr3_nt: TGCGCCAGCAGTCACGAGGGAGGCGTCAATGAGCAGTTCTTC
cdr3_aa: CASSHEGGVNEQFF
d_call: .
clone_size: many
v_call: TRBV5-1
j_call: TRBJ2-1

cdr3_nt: TGTGCCAGCAGTTCCGCCCTTGGGACTAGCGGGAGCTGGGCTAGCTCCTACGAGCAGTACTTC
cdr3_aa: CASSSALGTSGSWASSYEQYF
d_call: TRBD2
clone_size: .
v_call: TRBV28
j_call: TRBJ2-7

cdr3_nt: TGTGCCAGCAGTCTAAATACCGGGACTAGCGGACAAAATGAGCAGTTCTTC
cdr3_aa: CASSLNTGTSGQNEQFF
d_call: TRBD2
clone_size: many
v_call: TRBV2
j_call: TRBJ2-1

cdr3_nt: TGTGCCAGCAGCGTAGGGAATAGCGGCCCCACAGATACGCAGTATTTT
cdr3_aa: CASSVGNSGPTDTQYF
d_call: .
clone_size: .
v_call: TRBV9
j_call: TRBJ2-3

cdr3_nt: TGCAGTGCTAGAGACGCCAGGGACCCGGCCGAAGAGCAGTACTTC
cdr3_aa: CSARDARDPAEEQYF
d_call: .
clone_size: few
v_call: TRBV20-1
j_call: TRBJ2-7

cdr3_nt: TGTGCCAGCAGTTTAGGAGTAGGGAAGGGAAAACTGTTTTTT
cdr3_aa: CASSLGVGKGKLFF
d_call: .
clone_size: .
v_call: TRBV12-3/TRBV12-4
j_call: TRBJ1-4

cdr3_nt: TGCGCCAGCAGCCCCCCCGTTGCAAATGAGCAGTTCTTC
cdr3_aa: CASSPPVANEQFF
d_call: .
clone_size: .
v_call: TRBV5-1
j_call: TRBJ2-1

cdr3_nt: TGTGCCAGCAGCCCCGGCGGATTGCGCACAGATACGCAGTATTTT
cdr3_aa: CASSPGGLRTDTQYF
d_call: .
clone_size: few
v_call: TRBV5-5
j_call: TRBJ2-3

cdr3_nt: TGCGCCAGCAGTGGCGGGGCTTCGAATGAGGATACGCAGTATTTT
cdr3_aa: CASSGGASNEDTQYF
d_call: .
clone_size: many
v_call: TRBV10-2
j_call: TRBJ2-3

cdr3_nt: TGTGCCAGCAGTTTGAGGCGCCAAGAGACCCAGTACTTC
cdr3_aa: CASSLRRQETQYF
d_call: .
clone_size: .
v_call: TRBV12-3/TRBV12-4
j_call: TRBJ2-5